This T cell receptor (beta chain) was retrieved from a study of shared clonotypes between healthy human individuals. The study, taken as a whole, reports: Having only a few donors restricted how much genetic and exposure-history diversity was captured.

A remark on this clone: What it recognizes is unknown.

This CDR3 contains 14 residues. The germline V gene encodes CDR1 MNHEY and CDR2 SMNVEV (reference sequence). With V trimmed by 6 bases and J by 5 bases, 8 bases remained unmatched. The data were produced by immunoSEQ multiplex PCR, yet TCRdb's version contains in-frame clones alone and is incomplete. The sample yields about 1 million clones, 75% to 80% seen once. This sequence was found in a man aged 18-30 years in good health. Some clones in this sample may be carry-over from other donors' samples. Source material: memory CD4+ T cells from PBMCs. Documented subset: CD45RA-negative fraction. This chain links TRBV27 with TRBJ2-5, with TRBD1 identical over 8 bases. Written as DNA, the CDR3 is TGTGCCAGCAGCGGACAGGGAATGTTGGAGACCCAGTACTTC. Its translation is CASSGQGMLETQYF.